This T cell receptor (beta chain) was recovered during a study of beta chain features in type 1 diabetes. Study results and limitations: Shortening that was moderate but significant affected the TCRB CDR3s of Type 1 diabetes patients in all four CD4+ subsets. Compared with healthy donors, patients appeared to share more similar naive, central memory and regulatory TCRB repertoires. HLA effects on TCRB rearrangement stayed unresolved here. Diminished insertions and augmented deletions at VDJ junctions characterized type 1 diabetes patients.

Expressed TCRB transcripts got sequenced, as all isolated RNA was reverse transcribed. Clones were sequenced by immunoSEQ multiplex PCR, and TCRdb holds only the in-frame ones, with some missing. Of tens of thousands of clones listed, 50% to 60% were seen once; the top ten hold 0.37%. For this clone: The antigen is undetermined.

The V end was cut by 5 bases, the J end by 0 bases, with 14 bases between. The germline CDR1 and CDR2 sequences are SGHDN and FVKESK. CDR3 length equals 16 residues. The V and J genes are TRBV14 and TRBJ2-1; D not resolved. The sample comprised stem cell memory CD4+ T cells from blood. The receptor was derived from a man between 18 and 35 years old with type 1 diabetes. In DNA form, the CDR3 reads TGTGCCAGCAGCGCACGACTTATAAGCTCCTACAATGAGCAGTTCTTC. This codes for CASSARLISSYNEQFF. The whole variable domain, filled in from reference TRBV14 and TRBJ2-1, reads EAGVTQFPSHSVIEKGQTVTLRCDPISGHDNLYWYRRVMGKEIKFLLHFVKESKQDESGMPNNRFLAERTGGTYSTLKVQPAELEDSGVYFCASSARLISSYNEQFFGPGTRLTVL.